This section outlines one TCR beta chain sequence together with its context. This clonotype turned up a few times. The antigen it binds to is not known. No qualities accompany the bases; no much larger clone lies one base away. This entry is derived from a study of blood T cells in healthy people across ages (dated by TCRdb to 2013 to 2016). Study-wide context: In model experiments, roughly one uniquely barcoded TCR beta cDNA molecule per two T cells was captured by template switching. Using deep sequencing normalized with unique cDNA molecular identifiers, the study measured how TCR beta repertoire diversity changes with age. The donors were divided into four age groups: young (average roughly 17 years), middle-aged (roughly 42), aged (approximately 62) and long-lived (roughly 82). The study analyzed two additional independent replicas of 1 million unique cDNA reads from the same blood draw for two donors, one aged 18 to 30 and one aged 80 or older.

Library preparation employed 5' RACE. The sample was run on an Illumina HiSeq 2500. A second PCR of about 7 to 12 cycles was run with a J-beta primer mix and a sample-barcoded 5' primer. Each TCR beta cDNA molecule received a unique molecular identifier from a template-switch 5' adaptor carrying 12 random nucleotides. Each sample yielded at least 3 million CDR3-containing paired-end reads. All of the RNA was converted into first-strand cDNA using the Mint cDNA synthesis kit, with a TRBC-specific oligonucleotide serving as the primer. After uracil-DNA glycosylase treatment, a first 18-cycle PCR used universal primers M1SS and BC2_uni_R on all cDNA. The paper's data handling went like this. Normalization of each sample was performed by random selection of 1 million high-quality reads, each carrying a distinct molecular identifier. Instead of being binned into consensus sequences, reads with shared molecular identifiers were discarded. MiTCR, set to a Q25 quality threshold and the strictest error-elimination algorithm, was used for CDR3 identification, clonotype clustering and error correction. Lower-bound total TCR beta diversity was estimated with a nonparametric unseen species model using Euler transformation. TCRdb applied fastp at Q25 and MiXCR to the public reads, then kept only in-frame beta chains. Identical CDR3 protein sequences are pooled into one entry, listed with their most common genes and DNA. TCRdb's processing, not the authors' own work, is the source of the V and J calls. The sample includes fewer than 600,000 distinct CDR3 sequences, with about a quarter observed a single time. The ten largest account for approximately 3.6% of the sample.

The donors were 40 or so Caucasian individuals from Russia, aged roughly 6 to 100 years, who were systemically healthy. Each donor gave 9 to 10 milliliters of peripheral blood, collected into EDTA-treated Vacutainer tubes. PBMCs were isolated by Ficoll-Paque density-gradient centrifugation, with at least 6 million obtained per sample. Total RNA was extracted from PBMCs with Trizol reagent, with at least 5 micrograms obtained per sample. Naive CD45RAhigh/CD27high T cell percentages were measured by flow cytometry on a PBMC aliquot from every donor. Broader findings and caveats from the paper: Compared with the aged group, more naive CD4+ T cells, fewer expanded clones and increased TCR diversity were shown by the long-lived group, suggesting age selection. Observed TCR beta diversity per million T cells fell roughly linearly with age, and a significant reduction was already apparent by age approximately 40. Observed TCR beta diversity correlated strongly with the percentage of naive T cells measured by flow cytometry. Estimates of total diversity based on one million sequenced T cells were regarded as lower bounds and as underestimates. Because donor CMV infection status was unknown, age-related changes in expanded clonotypes were potentially confounded. Bulk unsorted PBMC profiling prevented conclusive comparison of naive and antigen-experienced compartments.

This sample was shared with a second study, whose subject was T cells of mothers and their children. The second source states: Donors were nine systemically healthy Caucasian individuals: three mothers and their six children. cDNA synthesis consumed the entire amount of extracted RNA, loaded at approximately 1.4 ug RNA in each 15 ul reaction. Sample barcodes and 2-4 random nucleotides were added via the M1S primer in the second PCR. Over 8 million TCR beta CDR3 reads came from each mother, compared with several million reads from each child. Thymic selection similarly shapes TCR recombination output in related and unrelated pairs, with minor effect from inherited differences. Related mother-child pairs always showed normalized repertoire overlap that was slightly higher than in unrelated mother-child pairs, though the difference was never significant. Persistent microchimeric T cell clones were not detected, at a sensitivity of around 99 clones per million clonotypes. In the study, deep NGS was used to compare the TCR beta repertoires of mothers and children, and features distinguishing related mother-child pairs from unrelated individuals were sought. Mothers averaged roughly 36 +/- 4 years of age and children averaged about 10 +/- 4 years. After adapter ligation with NEBNext reagents, the libraries were sequenced on Illumina HiSeq 2000 with 100+100 nt paired-end reads. To avoid cross-contamination, the mother libraries and the child libraries were prepared a month apart and sequenced in separate runs. Each donor had between roughly 450,000 and 2,100,000 distinct TCR beta clonotypes identified. Naive TCR beta clonotypes were estimated from low-frequency clonotypes matched to each donor's FACS-determined naive share, without sorting.

This receptor was obtained from a boy between 2 and 10 years old in good health. The sample consisted of blood.

The DNA sequence is as follows: TGTGCCAGTAGACCTAAATCGGCGGATGAAAAACTGTTTTTT. It specifies CASRPKSADEKLFF. The chain couples TRBV19 to TRBJ1-4; no D gene call is confident. Taken from cysteine to phenylalanine, the CDR3 has 14 residues. Only the CDR3 part of the read is kept: 42 bases, read in frame from the first base. For CDR1 and CDR2, the germline V gene (reference sequence) lists LNHDA and SQIVND. Trimming costs V 6 bases and J 6 bases, and their ends lie 14 bases apart.